This T cell receptor (beta chain) is drawn from a study of T-cell memory formation after mild COVID-19. Overall study: There were largely donor-specific TCR clusters. Findings and caveats of the study: Later expanders leaned CD4+, whereas clones that contracted between day 15 and 85 were balanced CD4/CD8. Most CD4+ clones that shrank were in CM and EM, while CD8+ ones turned up in EMRA. Prior to infection, memory already included some responding clones, suggesting cross-reactive memory joined.

The sample holds a few counts of this clonotype. Its antigen remains unidentified. V lost 5 bases, J lost 0 bases, and 15 bases lay in between. This CDR3 comprises 16 residues. Germline CDR1 and CDR2: SEHNR and FQNEAQ (reference sequence). TCRdb recomputed calls from the 5' RACE reads with MiXCR, one row per CDR3 protein. The data hold roughly 620,000 distinct CDR3 sequences, with roughly 18% observed a single time. The V and J genes are TRBV7-9 and TRBJ2-3; D might be TRBD1 or TRBD2, each matching 5 bases. Sequencing was carried out using PBMCs or a T cell subset sorted from them (not recorded which). The TCR sequence derives from an adult woman who had mild COVID-19 (a few samples of this study predate the infection). Cell type and time point are not known. CDR3 sequence (DNA): TGTGCCAGCAGCCTACGCGGAGAGGGGAGCACAGATACGCAGTATTTT. The encoded protein is CASSLRGEGSTDTQYF.